This TCR beta chain derives from a study of identical twins. Findings and limits, study-wide: The conclusions drew on cross-sectional statistical analysis instead of tracking the same donors.

Turning to this clonotype: The antigen is not known.

In TCRdb, the 5' RACE reads were re-called with MiXCR into one record per CDR3 protein. In the table there are roughly 1,500,000 distinct CDR3 sequences, under 35% of which are singletons. The V gene's germline CDR1 is LGHDT and CDR2 YNNKEL (reference sequence). Trimming removed 4 bases from V and 5 bases from J; junction bases left unmatched: 14. The CDR3 runs to 18 residues. Sequencing was performed on cord blood. The chain carries TRBV3-1 and TRBJ2-3, with 11 bases matching TRBD2. This TCR came from a newborn girl in good health. CDR3 amino acids: CASSRRRVAGGSEDTQYF. In nucleotides, the CDR3 is TGTGCCAGCAGCCGCCGGCGAGTAGCGGGGGGGTCGGAAGATACGCAGTATTTT.